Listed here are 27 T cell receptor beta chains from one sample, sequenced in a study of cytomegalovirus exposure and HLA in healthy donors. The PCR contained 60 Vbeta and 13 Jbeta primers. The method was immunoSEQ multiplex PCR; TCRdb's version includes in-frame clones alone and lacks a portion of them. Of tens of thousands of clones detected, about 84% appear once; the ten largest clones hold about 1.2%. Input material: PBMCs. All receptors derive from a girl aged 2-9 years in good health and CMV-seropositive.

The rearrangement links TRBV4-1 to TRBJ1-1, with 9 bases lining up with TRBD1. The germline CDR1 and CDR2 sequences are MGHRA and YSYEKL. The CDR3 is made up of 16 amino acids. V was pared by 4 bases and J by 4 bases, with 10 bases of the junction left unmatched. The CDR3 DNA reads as TGCGCCAGCAGCCTCGCCGGACAGGGGATAGCCACTGAAGCTTTCTTT. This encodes CASSLAGQGIATEAFF.

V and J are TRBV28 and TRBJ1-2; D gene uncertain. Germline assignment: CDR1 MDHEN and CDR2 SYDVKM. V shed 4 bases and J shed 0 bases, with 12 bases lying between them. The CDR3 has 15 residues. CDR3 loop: CASSSLTTANYGYTF. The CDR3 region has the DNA TGTGCCAGCAGTTCTCTTACAACAGCTAACTATGGCTACACCTTC.

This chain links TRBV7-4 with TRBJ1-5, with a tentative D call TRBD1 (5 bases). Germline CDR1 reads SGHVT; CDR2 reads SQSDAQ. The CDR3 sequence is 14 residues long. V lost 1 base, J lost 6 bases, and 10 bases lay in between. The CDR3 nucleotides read TGTGCCAGCAGCTTAGAGGGGAATCTTCAGCCCCAGCATTTT. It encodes CASSLEGNLQPQHF.

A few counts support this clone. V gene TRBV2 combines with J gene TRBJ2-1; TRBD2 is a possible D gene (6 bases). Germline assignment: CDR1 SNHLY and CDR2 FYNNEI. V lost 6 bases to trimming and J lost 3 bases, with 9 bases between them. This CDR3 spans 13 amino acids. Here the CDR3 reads CASRGTFYNEQFF. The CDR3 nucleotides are TGTGCCAGCAGAGGGACTTTCTACAATGAGCAGTTCTTC.

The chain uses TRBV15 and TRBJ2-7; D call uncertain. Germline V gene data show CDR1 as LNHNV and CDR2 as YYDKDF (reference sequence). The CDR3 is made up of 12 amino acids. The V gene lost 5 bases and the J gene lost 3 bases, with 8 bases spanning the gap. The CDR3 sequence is CATSPPSYEQYF. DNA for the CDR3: TGTGCCACCAGCCCCCCCAGCTACGAGCAGTACTTC.

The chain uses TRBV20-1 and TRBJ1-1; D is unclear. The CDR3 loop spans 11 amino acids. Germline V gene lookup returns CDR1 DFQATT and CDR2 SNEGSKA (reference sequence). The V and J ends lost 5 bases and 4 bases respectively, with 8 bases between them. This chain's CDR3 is CSARVTTEAFF. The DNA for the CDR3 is TGCAGTGCTCGGGTTACCACTGAAGCTTTCTTT.

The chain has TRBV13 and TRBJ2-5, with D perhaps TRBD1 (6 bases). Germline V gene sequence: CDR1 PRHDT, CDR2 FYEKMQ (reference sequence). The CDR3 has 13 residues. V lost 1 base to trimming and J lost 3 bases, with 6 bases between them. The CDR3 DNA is TGTGCCAGCAGCTTAGACAGGGAAGAGACCCAGTACTTC. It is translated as CASSLDREETQYF.

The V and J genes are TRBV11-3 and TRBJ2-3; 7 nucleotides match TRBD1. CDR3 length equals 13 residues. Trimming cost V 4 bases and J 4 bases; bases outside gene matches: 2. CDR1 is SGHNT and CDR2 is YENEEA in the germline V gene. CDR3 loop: CASSSTGADTQYF. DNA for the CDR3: TGTGCCAGCAGCTCCACAGGGGCAGATACGCAGTATTTT.

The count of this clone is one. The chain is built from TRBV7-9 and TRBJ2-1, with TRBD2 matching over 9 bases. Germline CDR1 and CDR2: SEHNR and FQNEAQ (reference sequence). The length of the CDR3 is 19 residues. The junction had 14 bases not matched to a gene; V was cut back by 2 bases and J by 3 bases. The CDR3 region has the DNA TGTGCCAGCAGCTTAATAAAGGCGGGAGGGATGGTACACTACAATGAGCAGTTCTTC. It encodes CASSLIKAGGMVHYNEQFF.

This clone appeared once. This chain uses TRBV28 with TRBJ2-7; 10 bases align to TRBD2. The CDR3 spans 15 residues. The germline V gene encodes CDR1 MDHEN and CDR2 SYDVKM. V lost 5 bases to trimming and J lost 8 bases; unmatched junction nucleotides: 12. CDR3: CASSPPSGSLPKQYF. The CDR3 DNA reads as TGTGCCAGCAGTCCCCCTAGCGGGAGCCTCCCTAAGCAGTACTTC.

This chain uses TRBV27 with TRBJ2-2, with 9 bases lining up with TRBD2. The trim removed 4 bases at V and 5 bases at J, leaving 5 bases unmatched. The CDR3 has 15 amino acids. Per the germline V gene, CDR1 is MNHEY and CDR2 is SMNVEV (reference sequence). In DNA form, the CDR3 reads TGTGCCAGCAGTTATAGCGGGAGAGGGACCGGGGAGCTGTTTTTT. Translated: CASSYSGRGTGELFF.

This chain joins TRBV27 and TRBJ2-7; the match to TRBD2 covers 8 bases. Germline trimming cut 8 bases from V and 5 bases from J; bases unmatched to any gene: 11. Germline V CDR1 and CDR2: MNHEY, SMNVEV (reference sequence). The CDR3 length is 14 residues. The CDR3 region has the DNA TGTGCCAGCCGTAGCGGGATAATTGGCGACGAGCAGTACTTC. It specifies CASRSGIIGDEQYF.

CDR3 coding DNA: TGCGCCAGCAGCCAAGAATTTCTCGGGCGGGAAAACTACGAGCAGTACTTC. Protein sequence: CASSQEFLGRENYEQYF. The V call is TRBV4-3, the J call TRBJ2-7; the D gene is possibly TRBD2 (6 bases). Germline V lookup: CDR1 LGHNA, CDR2 YSLEER. The CDR3 length is 17 residues. The V end lost 0 bases, the J end lost 3 bases, and 18 bases lay between the germline ends.

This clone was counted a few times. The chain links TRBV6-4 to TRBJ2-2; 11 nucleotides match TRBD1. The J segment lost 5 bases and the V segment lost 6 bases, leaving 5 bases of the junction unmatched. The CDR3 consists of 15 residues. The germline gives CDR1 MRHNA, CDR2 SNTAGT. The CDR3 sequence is CASSTGTGGTGELFF. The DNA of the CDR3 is TGTGCCAGCAGCACCGGGACAGGGGGGACCGGGGAGCTGTTTTTT.

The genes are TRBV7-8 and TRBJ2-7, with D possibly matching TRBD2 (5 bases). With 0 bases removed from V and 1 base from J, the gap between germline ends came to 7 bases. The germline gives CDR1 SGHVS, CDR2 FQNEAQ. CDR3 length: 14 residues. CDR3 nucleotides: TGTGCCAGCAGCTTAGCGGCGGGTTCCTACGAGCAGTACTTC. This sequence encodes CASSLAAGSYEQYF.

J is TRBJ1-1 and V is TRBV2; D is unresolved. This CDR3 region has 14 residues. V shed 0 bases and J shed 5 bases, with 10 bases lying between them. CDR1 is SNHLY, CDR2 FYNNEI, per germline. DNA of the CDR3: TGTGCCAGCAGTGAAGCAGTAGGCGGGACTGAAGCTTTCTTT. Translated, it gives CASSEAVGGTEAFF.

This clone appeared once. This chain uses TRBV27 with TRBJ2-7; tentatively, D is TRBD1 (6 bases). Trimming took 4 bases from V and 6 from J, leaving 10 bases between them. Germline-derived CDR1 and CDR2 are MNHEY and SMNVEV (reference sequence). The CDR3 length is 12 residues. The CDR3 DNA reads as TGTGCCAGCAGTTACAGGGTGGGCGAGCAGTACTTC. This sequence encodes CASSYRVGEQYF.

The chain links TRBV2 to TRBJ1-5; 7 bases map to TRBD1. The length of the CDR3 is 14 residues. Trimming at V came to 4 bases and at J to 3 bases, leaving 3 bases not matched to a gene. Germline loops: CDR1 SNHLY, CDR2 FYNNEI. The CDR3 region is CASSGQGVNQPQHF. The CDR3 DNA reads TGTGCCAGCAGTGGACAGGGAGTCAATCAGCCCCAGCATTTT. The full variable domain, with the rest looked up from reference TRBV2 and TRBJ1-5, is EPEVTQTPSHQVTQMGQEVILRCVPISNHLYFYWYRQILGQKVEFLVSFYNNEISEKSEIFDDQFSVERPDGSNFTLKIRSTKLEDSAMYFCASSGQGVNQPQHFGDGTRLSIL.

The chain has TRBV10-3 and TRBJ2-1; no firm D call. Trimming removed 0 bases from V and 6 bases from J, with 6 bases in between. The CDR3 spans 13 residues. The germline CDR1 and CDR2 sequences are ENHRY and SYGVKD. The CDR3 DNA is TGTGCCATCAGTGAGTCACTCTCCAATGAGCAGTTCTTC. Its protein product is CAISESLSNEQFF.

CDR3 amino acids: CAWSAIGTGGGFYEQYF. The CDR3 DNA reads TGTGCCTGGAGTGCGATTGGGACAGGCGGAGGGTTCTACGAGCAGTACTTC. The genes are TRBV30 and TRBJ2-7, with TRBD1 matching over 8 bases. The CDR3 loop spans 17 amino acids. Germline values: CDR1 GTSNPN, CDR2 SVGIG (reference sequence). Germline trimming cut 1 base from V and 3 bases from J; bases unmatched to any gene: 14.

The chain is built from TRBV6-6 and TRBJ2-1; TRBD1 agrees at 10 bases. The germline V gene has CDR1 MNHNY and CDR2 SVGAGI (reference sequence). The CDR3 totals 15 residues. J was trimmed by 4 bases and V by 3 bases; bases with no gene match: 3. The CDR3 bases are TGTGCCAGCAGTTATAGGGACAGGGGTTACAATGAGCAGTTCTTC. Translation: CASSYRDRGYNEQFF.

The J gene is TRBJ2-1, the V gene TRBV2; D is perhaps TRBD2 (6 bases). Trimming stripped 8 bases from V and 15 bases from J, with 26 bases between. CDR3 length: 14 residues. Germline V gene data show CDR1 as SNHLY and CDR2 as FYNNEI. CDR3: CASSPRREPPEGFF. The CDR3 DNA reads TGTGCCAGCTCACCTAGACGGGAGCCTCCCGAGGGGTTCTTC.

CDR3 region: CASVVQGNTEAFF. CDR3 DNA: TGTGCCAGCGTGGTACAGGGAAACACTGAAGCTTTCTTT. The rearrangement uses TRBV28 and TRBJ1-1; possibly TRBD1 for D (6 bases). The CDR3 consists of 13 residues. V was pared by 8 bases and J by 2 bases, with 12 bases between. The germline V gene encodes CDR1 MDHEN and CDR2 SYDVKM.

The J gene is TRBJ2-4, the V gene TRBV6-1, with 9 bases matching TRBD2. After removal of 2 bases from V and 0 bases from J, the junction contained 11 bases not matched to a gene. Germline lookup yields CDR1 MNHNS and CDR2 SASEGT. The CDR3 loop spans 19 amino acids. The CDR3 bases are TGTGCCAGCAGTGAAACCTCGGGACTAGCCGGGGTAGCCAAAAACATTCAGTACTTC. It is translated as CASSETSGLAGVAKNIQYF.

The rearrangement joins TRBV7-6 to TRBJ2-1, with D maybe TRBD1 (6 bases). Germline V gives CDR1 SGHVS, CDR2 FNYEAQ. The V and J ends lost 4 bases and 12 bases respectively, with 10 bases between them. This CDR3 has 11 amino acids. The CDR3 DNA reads TGTGCCAGCAGCTCACAGGGTGGGCAGTTCTTC. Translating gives CASSSQGGQFF. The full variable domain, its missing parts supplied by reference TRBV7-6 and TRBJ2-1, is GAGVSQSPRYKVTKRGQDVALRCDPISGHVSLYWYRQALGQGPEFLTYFNYEAQQDKSGLPNDRFSAERPEGSISTLTIQRTEQRDSAMYRCASSSQGGQFFGPGTRLTVL.

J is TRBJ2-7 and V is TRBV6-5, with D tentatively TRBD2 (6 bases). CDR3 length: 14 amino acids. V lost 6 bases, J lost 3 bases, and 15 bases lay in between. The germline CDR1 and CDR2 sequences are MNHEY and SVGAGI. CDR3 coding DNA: TGTGCCAGCAGGGGTAGCGGTGGGCACTACGAGCAGTACTTC. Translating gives CASRGSGGHYEQYF.

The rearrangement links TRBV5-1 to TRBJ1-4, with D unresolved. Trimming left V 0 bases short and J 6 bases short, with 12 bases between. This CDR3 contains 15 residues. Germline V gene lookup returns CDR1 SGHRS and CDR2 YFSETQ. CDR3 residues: CASSLGSNAHEKLFF. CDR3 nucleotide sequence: TGCGCCAGCAGCTTGGGGTCAAACGCGCATGAAAAACTGTTTTTT.